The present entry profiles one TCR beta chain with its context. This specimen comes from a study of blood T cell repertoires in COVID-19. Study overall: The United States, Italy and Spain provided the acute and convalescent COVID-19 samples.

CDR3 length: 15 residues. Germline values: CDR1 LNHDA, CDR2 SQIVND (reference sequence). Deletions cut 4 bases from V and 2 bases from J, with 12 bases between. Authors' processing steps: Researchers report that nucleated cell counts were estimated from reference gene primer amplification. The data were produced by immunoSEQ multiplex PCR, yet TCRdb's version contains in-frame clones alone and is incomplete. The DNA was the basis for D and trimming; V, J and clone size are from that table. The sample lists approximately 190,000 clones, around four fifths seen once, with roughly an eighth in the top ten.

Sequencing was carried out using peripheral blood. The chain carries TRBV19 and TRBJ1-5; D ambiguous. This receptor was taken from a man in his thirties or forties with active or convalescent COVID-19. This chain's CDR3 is CASSTDGRGNQPQHF. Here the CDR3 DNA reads TGTGCCAGTAGTACAGACGGGAGGGGCAATCAGCCCCAGCATTTT.